Below, one T cell receptor (beta chain) is given with its context. Germline lookup yields CDR1 LNHDA and CDR2 SQIVND (reference sequence). V was clipped by 5 bases and J by 2 bases, with 16 bases between them. The length of the CDR3 is 15 residues. These data belong to a study of siplizumab effects on memory and regulatory T cells. Clones were read by immunoSEQ multiplex PCR, and TCRdb kept only the in-frame ones, dropping some. The sample shows about 120,000 clones, roughly 94% of them seen only once. The chain uses TRBV19 and TRBJ2-7; D tentatively reads TRBD1 or TRBD2 (5 bases each). This sequence originates from a human donor in good health. The material sequenced was non-Treg CD4+ T cells sorted from blood. CDR3 sequence (DNA): TGTGCCAGTAGTGCGGGTGAAGTCAGGGCCTACGAGCAGTACTTC. Protein product: CASSAGEVRAYEQYF.